Detailed here is one T cell receptor beta chain. The CDR3 length is 16 residues. Trimming removed 2 bases at V and 3 bases at J, with 14 bases between. Per germline, CDR1 WSHSY and CDR2 SAAADI. These data are taken from a study of blood T cell repertoires in COVID-19. In the study overall: The samples span acute and convalescent COVID-19 from the United States, Italy and Spain. Nucleic acid was either cDNA or gDNA, and it came from T cells, B-cell-depleted T cells, or PBMCs.

Per the authors' pipeline: It was from reference gene primer amplification that nucleated cell counts were estimated. Some clones are missing from TCRdb's copy, which holds only in-frame ones; the method was immunoSEQ multiplex PCR. Clonal size and the V and J genes are those of that table, whereas D and trimming came from the DNA. Here the sample spans 100,000 to 150,000 clones, about 82% being singletons. The gene calls are TRBV10-2 and TRBJ1-5; the D gene is possibly TRBD1 (5 bases). This receptor was obtained from a human donor in a cohort sampled during active COVID-19. What was sequenced was peripheral blood. This CDR3 is CASSERVGTLNQPQHF. CDR3 sequence (DNA): TGCGCCAGCAGTGAGAGGGTCGGGACTCTCAATCAGCCCCAGCATTTT.